This TCR beta chain emerged from a study of CD8+CD57+ T cells in acquired aplastic anemia. General study findings and limits: Controls and patients did not differ significantly in CD8+ Simpson's diversity.

This CDR3 is 11 amino acids long. V was cut by 3 bases and J by 9 bases, with 9 bases left in between. Germline CDR1 DFQATT, CDR2 SNEGSKA (reference sequence). Of note for this clonotype: The antigen remains undetermined.

It was genomic DNA that served as the template for profiling TCR beta VDJ and CDR3. TCRdb re-called the reads with MiXCR, one entry per CDR3 protein. Found here are some 190,000 distinct CDR3 sequences, 54% of them singletons; the top ten hold approximately 16%. The genes are TRBV20-1 and TRBJ2-1; D remains ambiguous. The sequenced material came from sorted CD4+, CD8+, or CD8+CD57+ T cells (not recorded which) from PBMCs. This TCR derives from a human donor in good health, serving as a control. CDR3 sequence (DNA): TGCAGTGCTAGTCCGGCGGTTGAGCAGTTCTTC. It codes for CSASPAVEQFF.